This record covers a single T cell receptor (beta chain). This clonotype was observed at least ten times. Its binding antigen is unknown. Per-base qualities were not stored, and no clone one base away is much larger. The record originates from a study of Graves' ophthalmopathy and Graves' hyperthyroidism (dated by TCRdb to 2016 to 2019). At the level of the whole study: Peripheral blood was collected at initial diagnosis, before any treatment. Following sample collection, hyperthyroidism patients were given methimazole at a starting dose of 30 mg daily, and ophthalmopathy patients were given high-dose intravenous methylprednisolone. An independent validation cohort was composed of 18 hyperthyroidism patients and roughly 16 patients who later progressed from hyperthyroidism to ophthalmopathy. In roughly 6 hyperthyroidism patients, T-cell repertoires of thyroid tissue and blood were compared. In total, around 130 blood samples were TCR-sequenced: around 42 ophthalmopathy, some 75 hyperthyroidism and approximately 17 hyperthyroidism-to-ophthalmopathy patients. To explore V-J signatures that separate ophthalmopathy from hyperthyroidism, a discovery set of about a hundred patients was enrolled, consisting of more than 40 with ophthalmopathy and about 60 with stable hyperthyroidism. The study used signatures of the TCR beta repertoire to tell Graves' ophthalmopathy apart from Graves' hyperthyroidism and to predict which patients would progress to ophthalmopathy. What the research found in general, with its limitations: Most expanded thyroid clonotypes with a frequency above 0.001 also appeared in blood, which suggests that blood repertoires may reflect the immune response in the thyroid. In validation, the model predicted ophthalmopathy progression with about 71% sensitivity and approximately 78% specificity; more than ten predicted patients were CT-confirmed with GO in a median of about 7.1 months. No statistical method was used to set the sample size in advance, and the investigators knew which group each participant was assigned to. The 13-signature model separated ophthalmopathy from stable hyperthyroidism with 85% to 90% sensitivity and about 84% specificity in cross-validation, and 80%/75% in the test set.

Looking up the germline V gene yields CDR1 SGHRS and CDR2 YFSETQ. V drops 3 bases and J drops 0 bases, leaving 10 bases in between. The CDR3 goes from the cysteine to the phenylalanine over 14 residues. Solely the CDR3 DNA is kept, with 42 bases framed from the first base. For repertoire sequencing, the TCR beta CDR3 regions were amplified from RNA transcripts. The first round was an RT-PCR using HTBI primers with the Qiagen OneStep RT-PCR kit, and this first round was followed by a second-round multiplex PCR, then size selection and purification. Sequencing of the libraries was carried out on an Illumina HiSeq2000 in paired-end mode with 100 bp reads. For the original study's pipeline: SOAPnuke was used for read processing, and reads with adapters, uncalled bases, a mean Phred below 15, or no exact constant-primer or identifier match were discarded. COPE v1.2.5 was used to merge high-quality paired reads. Unique nucleotide sequences were defined as clonotypes and aligned to IMGT TRB V, D and J references using MiTCR v1.1. The analysis was limited to V-J combinations with a frequency above 0.0001, which together covered 99.2% of repertoires. A TCR clonal expansion and chaos score per V-J combination was defined as the ratio of F50 clonal expansion to chaos observed in the TCRdist matrix. Welch's t-statistics and random forest were used to reduce features to 13 V-J combinations, which were fed into a naive Bayes classifier. The similarity between thyroid and blood repertoires was quantified using the Morisita-Horn index. TCRdb passed the public sequencing reads through fastp at Q25 and MiXCR, retaining productive beta sequences. Identical CDR3 proteins give one entry, which carries the most common genes and DNA. The V and J calls, along with clone size, are taken from TCRdb and not from the paper's own processing. This sample gives 350,000 or so distinct CDR3 sequences in total; about 17% of them show up just once. The biggest ten clones account for more than 9% of the sample.

The ophthalmopathy patients had moderately to severely active disease, with a Clinical Activity Score of 3 or higher, a NOSPECS grade of 4 or higher, and a disease duration of less than 3 months. Patients were excluded if they had other autoimmune diseases, uncontrolled infections, pregnancy or lactation. Diagnosis was based on clinical symptoms, serum thyroxine, TRAb, thyroid ultrasound and orbital computed tomography. Ficoll-Paque density gradient centrifugation was used to isolate PBMCs from 8.5 to 10 ml of fresh peripheral blood. Total RNA was extracted using Trizol reagent, and RNA quality was checked on an Agilent 2100 Bioanalyzer.

The material sequenced was peripheral blood. The receptor was derived from an adult man with Graves' ophthalmopathy. The chain is encoded by TRBV5-1 joined to TRBJ2-7; too little of a D gene remains to name it. Here the CDR3 is given as CASSYSFSSYEQYF. The sequence in DNA is TGCGCCAGCAGCTATAGCTTTAGCTCCTACGAGCAGTACTTC.